The T cell receptor beta chain described here comes from a study of PD-1 blockade in classical Hodgkin lymphoma. Germline-derived CDR1 and CDR2 are MGHRA and YSYEKL. The CDR3 loop spans 16 amino acids. Unmatched junction bases numbered 11, after V lost 6 bases and J lost 4 bases. Time point described: cycle 4 day 1 (C4D1), after 6 weeks of nivolumab. Each patient's relapse followed autologous stem cell transplantation, and brentuximab vedotin exposure varied. Purified CD4+ T cells were obtained from thawed PBMCs through magnetic negative selection. TCRdb keeps only in-frame clones here, not all; method: immunoSEQ multiplex PCR. The sample consists of 30,000 to 40,000 clones, 92% of them appearing once.

Sequenced material: CD4+ T cells from blood, taken before the fourth cycle of nivolumab. The rearrangement uses TRBV4-1 and TRBJ1-4, with 7 bases fitting TRBD1. This clonotype was obtained from a human donor with classical Hodgkin lymphoma. The DNA of the CDR3 is TGCGCCAGCAGTCTATTAACCGGGACAGTTAATGAAAAACTGTTTTTT. It is translated as CASSLLTGTVNEKLFF.